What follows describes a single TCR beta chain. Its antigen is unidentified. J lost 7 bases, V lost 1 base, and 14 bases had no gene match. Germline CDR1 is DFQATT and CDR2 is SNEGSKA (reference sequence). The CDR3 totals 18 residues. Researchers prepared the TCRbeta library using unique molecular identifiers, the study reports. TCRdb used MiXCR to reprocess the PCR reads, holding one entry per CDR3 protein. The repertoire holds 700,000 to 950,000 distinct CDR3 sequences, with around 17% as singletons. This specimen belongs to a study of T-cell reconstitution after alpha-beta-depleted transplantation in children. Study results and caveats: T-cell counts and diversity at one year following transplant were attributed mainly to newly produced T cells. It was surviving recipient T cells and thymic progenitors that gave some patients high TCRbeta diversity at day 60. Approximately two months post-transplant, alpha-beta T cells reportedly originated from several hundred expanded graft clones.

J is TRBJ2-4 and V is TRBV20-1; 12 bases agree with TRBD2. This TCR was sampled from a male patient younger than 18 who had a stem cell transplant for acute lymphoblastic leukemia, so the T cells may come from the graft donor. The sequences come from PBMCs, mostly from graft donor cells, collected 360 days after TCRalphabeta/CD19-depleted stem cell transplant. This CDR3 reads CSARGLAGGTVAKNIQYF. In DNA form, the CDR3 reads TGCAGTGCTAGAGGGCTAGCGGGAGGGACTGTTGCAAAGAACATTCAGTACTTC.